This T cell receptor (beta chain) stems from a study of shared T cell receptors in the human thymus. The V end lost 7 bases, the J end lost 6 bases, and 15 bases lay between the germline ends. The V gene's germline CDR1 is MDHEN and CDR2 SYDVKM. This CDR3 is built from 13 residues. Data came from immunoSEQ multiplex PCR; TCRdb stores just in-frame clones and leaves some out. The sample holds fewer than 700,000 clones, around 89% seen once. The same data also contributed to another study, on human thymus T cells. As that study records: Apparent skewing of V and J gene usage characterized both thymic and blood repertoires.

Source material: thymocytes. This rearrangement joins TRBV28 to TRBJ1-1; a weak D match, TRBD1 (5 bases). The sequence derives from a boy less than two years old with a congenital heart defect. The CDR3 sequence: CASTCLGAPEAFF. The CDR3, as DNA: TGTGCCAGCACCTGCCTTGGGGCCCCTGAAGCTTTCTTT. Variable domain in full (rest from reference TRBV28 and TRBJ1-1): DVKVTQSSRYLVKRTGEKVFLECVQDMDHENMFWYRQDPGLGLRLIYFSYDVKMKEKGDIPEGYSVSREKKERFSLILESASTNQTSMYLCASTCLGAPEAFFGQGTRLTVV.